The 22 T cell receptor beta chains below come from one sample, sequenced in a study of tissue T cells after allogeneic stem cell transplantation. Here immunoSEQ multiplex PCR was the method, and the copy in TCRdb shows in-frame clones only, minus some. The sample has 40,000 to 50,000 clones, about three quarters seen once. The sequencing sample was made of sorted cells pooled from one or two spleens. The receptor source for this set is a pool of C57BL/6 mice in good health.

Only a few counts were recorded for this clone. The gene names here belong to mouse. The read terminates 1 residue ahead of where the CDR3 ends, so the germline J gene completes it. This chain uses TRBV15 with TRBJ2-7; 7 bases map to TRBD1. Unmatched junction bases numbered 4, after V lost 4 bases and J lost 7 bases. Germline CDR1 reads SGHND; CDR2 reads FRSKSL. The CDR3 is made up of 12 amino acids. The CDR3 spells CASSSTGVEQYF. CDR3 bases read: TGTGCCAGCAGTTCAACAGGGGTGGAACAGTAC.

About this clone: Gene names are mouse gene names. The read is 1 residue too short to cover the CDR3 end, so that end is filled in from the germline J gene. This chain connects TRBV17 to TRBJ2-1, with D perhaps matching TRBD1 (5 bases). Per germline, CDR1 MNHDT and CDR2 YYDKIL. The CDR3 extends over 14 amino acids. The V gene lost 3 bases and the J gene lost 1 base, with 7 bases spanning the gap. Incomplete CDR3 DNA: TGTGCTAGCAGTAGGGACATAAACTATGCTGAGCAGTTC. Translated, it gives CASSRDINYAEQF. The CDR3 as a whole reads CASSRDINYAEQFF.

Concerning this clone itself: Mouse gene names and germline throughout. The CDR3 end falls 1 residue outside the read, so it is completed with the germline J gene. The genes are TRBV13-1 and TRBJ2-3; D is possibly TRBD1 (5 bases). From germline, CDR1 is NSHNY and CDR2 SYGAGN. Trimming pared 5 bases from V and 5 bases from J, leaving 6 bases between. CDR3 length: 11 amino acids. Incomplete CDR3 DNA: TGTGCCAGCAGGGACAAAGAAACGCTGTAT. Protein: CASRDKETLY. The CDR3 reads in full as CASRDKETLYF.

Turning to this clone: The genes are named according to mouse. Read coverage stops 1 residue before the CDR3 terminus; the germline J gene supplies the remainder. This sequence joins TRBV19 and TRBJ2-3; a weak D match, TRBD1 (6 bases). Trimming shortened V by 5 bases and J by 1 base, and 14 bases separated the two germline ends. The CDR3 runs 15 residues. Germline assignment: CDR1 FNHDT and CDR2 SITEND (reference sequence). Partial CDR3 DNA: TGTGCCAGCAGCCCTGGGCCAGGGGGTGCAGAAACGCTGTAT. Its translation: CASSPGPGGAETLY. The CDR3 as a whole reads CASSPGPGGAETLYF.

A remark on this clone: Gene names follow the mouse nomenclature. The read is 1 residue too short to cover the CDR3 end, so that end is filled in from the germline J gene. The chain has TRBV16 and TRBJ1-1, with 7 bases lining up with TRBD1. The germline gives CDR1 SGHSA, CDR2 FRNQAP. This CDR3 is built from 13 residues. The trim removed 3 bases at V and 7 bases at J, leaving 5 bases unmatched. The CDR3 is CASSLGGGEEVFF. The sequenced part of the CDR3 DNA is TGTGCAAGCAGCTTGGGAGGGGGCGAAGAAGTCTTC.

With respect to this clone: The gene names given are mouse names. The CDR3 end is not reached by the read, which stops 1 residue before it; the germline J gene fills it in. The J gene is TRBJ2-5, the V gene TRBV13-1, with TRBD2 identical over 10 bases. Germline V gene sequence: CDR1 NSHNY, CDR2 SYGAGN. V was pared by 0 bases and J by 2 bases, with 3 bases of the junction left unmatched. CDR3 length equals 16 residues. The CDR3 loop is CASSDALGGPQDTQYF. The covered CDR3 bases are TGTGCCAGCAGTGATGCGCTGGGGGGGCCCCAAGACACCCAGTAC.

This clone was seen more than once but under ten times. Mouse gene names apply. The sequence runs out 1 residue before the end of the CDR3; the remainder is reconstructed from the germline J gene. V gene TRBV15 combines with J gene TRBJ2-7, with TRBD2 matching 7 bases. V lost 4 bases, J lost 4 bases, and 1 base stayed unmatched. The CDR3 extends over 12 amino acids. Looked up from germline, CDR1 is SGHND and CDR2 is FRSKSL. The CDR3 reads CASSWTGYEQYF. Partial CDR3 DNA: TGTGCCAGCAGTTGGACTGGTTATGAACAGTAC.

Points on this clone: The gene symbols are mouse symbols. With the read ending 1 residue before the CDR3 end, the germline J gene is used to fill in that end. The rearrangement joins TRBV26 to TRBJ2-1; 14 positions agree with TRBD2. The CDR3 has 17 amino acids. Per germline, CDR1 KGHPV and CDR2 FQNQEV (reference sequence). The J segment lost 2 bases and the V segment lost 2 bases, leaving 2 bases of the junction unmatched. CDR3: CASSLGTGGAHYAEQFF. Incomplete CDR3 DNA: TGTGCCAGCAGTCTGGGGACTGGGGGGGCGCACTATGCTGAGCAGTTC.

For this clone: Genes and germline come from the mouse. The CDR3 end falls 1 residue outside the read, so it is completed with the germline J gene. The V and J genes are TRBV1 and TRBJ2-1; the match to TRBD2 covers 11 bases. V was pared by 4 bases and J by 5 bases, with 1 base of the junction left unmatched. The CDR3 has 14 residues. Germline V gene sequence: CDR1 NSQYPW, CDR2 LRSPGD (reference sequence). The CDR3 sequence is CTCSEDWGDAEQFF. The covered CDR3 bases are TGCACCTGCAGTGAGGACTGGGGGGATGCTGAGCAGTTC.

A note on this clone: Genes and germline come from the mouse. The covered CDR3 bases are TGTGCCAGCAGCCAAGGTACGGTTGCAAACTCCGACTACACC. Protein sequence: CASSQGTVANSDYT. From start to end, the CDR3 is CASSQGTVANSDYTF. V is TRBV2 and J is TRBJ1-2, with D unresolved. Read coverage stops 1 residue before the CDR3 terminus; the germline J gene supplies the remainder. CDR3 size: 15 residues. CDR1 and CDR2 (germline): LGHNA, YSYQKL. V lost 1 base, J lost 0 bases, and 9 bases lay in between.

About this clone itself: Gene names are mouse gene names. The CDR3 end falls 1 residue outside the read, so it is completed with the germline J gene. The chain combines TRBV1 with TRBJ2-5; unclear D gene. CDR1 is NSQYPW, CDR2 LRSPGD, per germline (reference sequence). The V end lost 1 base, the J end lost 2 bases, and 7 bases lay between the germline ends. CDR3 length: 14 amino acids. CDR3 protein: CTCSAVGGQDTQYF. CDR3 DNA, as far as it was read: TGCACCTGCAGTGCAGTGGGCGGCCAAGACACCCAGTAC. The full variable domain, with the rest looked up from reference TRBV1 and TRBJ2-5, is VTLLEQNPRWRLVPRGQAVNLRCILKNSQYPWMSWYQQDLQKQLQWLFTLRSPGDKEVKSLPGADYLATRVTDTELRLQVANMSQGRTLYCTCSAVGGQDTQYFGPGTRLLVL.

This clone occurred a few times. Gene names and germline match the mouse. The DNA ends 1 residue before the CDR3 does, and the rest of the CDR3 is filled in from the germline J gene. V is TRBV26 and J is TRBJ2-1, with D unresolved. The CDR3 extends over 13 amino acids. The V end lost 0 bases, the J end lost 5 bases, and 5 bases lay between the germline ends. Germline V gene sequence: CDR1 KGHPV, CDR2 FQNQEV (reference sequence). The CDR3 here is CASSLSVDAEQFF. The DNA read from the CDR3 is TGTGCCAGCAGTCTGTCGGTCGATGCTGAGCAGTTC.

Remarks on this clone: Genes here carry mouse names. The read finishes 1 residue shy of the CDR3 end, and the germline J gene is used to complete it. The chain combines TRBV13-3 with TRBJ2-3; 7 bases align to TRBD1. There are 13 residues in the CDR3. Looked up from germline, CDR1 is NNHDY and CDR2 is SYVADS. With V trimmed by 4 bases and J by 5 bases, 4 bases remained unmatched. CDR3: CASSTGQQETLYF. CDR3 DNA, as far as it was read: TGTGCCAGCAGTACGGGACAGCAAGAAACGCTGTAT.

Notes on this clone: Germline and genes: mouse. Sequencing ends 1 residue short of the CDR3 end; the germline J gene provides the rest. The genes are TRBV15 and TRBJ1-1; tentatively, D is TRBD1 (5 bases). The CDR3 has 12 residues. Trimming left V 6 bases short and J 0 bases short, with 5 bases between. Germline V lookup: CDR1 SGHND, CDR2 FRSKSL. Partial CDR3 DNA: TGTGCCAGCAGGGGACAGAACACAGAAGTCTTC. This codes for CASRGQNTEVF. The complete CDR3 sequence is CASRGQNTEVFF.

With respect to this clone: Gene names are mouse gene names. The CDR3 end falls 1 residue outside the read, so it is completed with the germline J gene. This rearrangement joins TRBV3 to TRBJ2-1; 11 bases map to TRBD1. Looked up from germline, CDR1 is SNHLY and CDR2 is FYNGKV (reference sequence). J was trimmed by 8 bases and V by 5 bases; bases with no gene match: 5. The CDR3 is made up of 14 amino acids. The CDR3 DNA, read in part, is TGTGCCAGCAGCCCCCGGACAGGGGGCTCTGAGCAGTTC. Amino acids: CASSPRTGGSEQF. The full CDR3 sequence reads CASSPRTGGSEQFF.

As concerns this clone: Genes and germline are mouse. The observed sequence ends 1 residue before the CDR3 terminus, with the missing tail filled in from the germline J gene. V and J are TRBV1 and TRBJ2-5, with 7 bases lining up with TRBD2. Unmatched junction bases numbered 6, after V lost 3 bases and J lost 0 bases. The CDR3 is made up of 16 amino acids. Germline CDR1 NSQYPW, CDR2 LRSPGD (reference sequence). CDR3 residues: CTCSASWGFNQDTQYF. Incomplete CDR3 DNA: TGCACCTGCAGTGCTTCCTGGGGGTTTAACCAAGACACCCAGTAC.

Remarks on this clone: The genes and germline here are from mouse. The read is 1 residue too short to cover the CDR3 end, so that end is filled in from the germline J gene. The chain combines TRBV17 with TRBJ2-3, with no clear D. Germline V lookup: CDR1 MNHDT, CDR2 YYDKIL. Trimming shortened V by 3 bases and J by 0 bases, and 4 bases separated the two germline ends. The CDR3 has 13 amino acids. CDR3 DNA (partial): TGTGCTAGCAGTAGGGGTAGTGCAGAAACGCTGTAT. Amino acid sequence: CASSRGSAETLY. The whole CDR3 protein is CASSRGSAETLYF.

As for this clone: Each gene name is a mouse one. From the germline J gene comes the end of the CDR3, since the read stops 1 residue before it. The J gene is TRBJ1-4, the V gene TRBV24, with 9 bases identical to TRBD1. Germline V gene data show CDR1 as KGHTA and CDR2 as FRNEEI. This CDR3 spans 15 amino acids. Trimming removed 1 base from V and 3 bases from J; junction bases left unmatched: 0. CDR3 residues: CASSLWDRANERLFF. The sequenced CDR3 bases are TGTGCCAGCAGTCTGTGGGACAGGGCCAACGAAAGATTATTT.

Concerning this clone itself: Mouse names are used for the genes. The CDR3 end is not reached by the read, which stops 1 residue before it; the germline J gene fills it in. This sequence joins TRBV16 and TRBJ2-5, with D maybe TRBD1 (5 bases). This CDR3 is 15 amino acids long. Deletions cut 4 bases from V and 0 bases from J, with 11 bases between. Per germline, CDR1 SGHSA and CDR2 FRNQAP. Partial CDR3 DNA: TGTGCAAGCAGCTCTCCAGGGTTTAACCAAGACACCCAGTAC. Protein sequence: CASSSPGFNQDTQY. The whole CDR3 sequence reads CASSSPGFNQDTQYF.

A note on this clone: Germline and genes here are mouse. The read stops 1 residue short of the end of the CDR3; the missing end is completed from the germline J gene. This rearrangement joins TRBV13-2 to TRBJ2-7, with 7 bases lining up with TRBD2. The junction had 3 bases not matched to a gene; V was cut back by 5 bases and J by 4 bases. This CDR3 region has 12 residues. From germline, CDR1 is NNHNN and CDR2 SYGAGS (reference sequence). Incomplete CDR3 DNA: TGTGCCAGCGGGACTGGGCCTTATGAACAGTAC. It yields the protein CASGTGPYEQY. The entire CDR3 protein reads CASGTGPYEQYF.

On this clone: Genes and germline come from the mouse. Coverage ceases 1 residue before the CDR3 finishes, and the germline J gene fills in the end. The rearrangement joins TRBV13-2 to TRBJ2-7, with D maybe TRBD1 (5 bases). The CDR3 is 12 amino acids. Germline V gene sequence: CDR1 NNHNN, CDR2 SYGAGS (reference sequence). V was clipped by 5 bases and J by 4 bases, with 10 bases between them. CDR3 residues: CASGPDKYEQYF. The CDR3 bases that were read are TGTGCCAGCGGCCCGGACAAATATGAACAGTAC.

This clone occurred a few times. The genes are named according to mouse. The CDR3 end lies 1 residue beyond the end of the read and is filled in from the germline J gene. The rearrangement joins TRBV19 to TRBJ2-3; TRBD2 aligns across 12 bases. Germline CDR1 is FNHDT and CDR2 is SITEND (reference sequence). The V and J ends lost 5 bases and 3 bases, in that order; junction bases with no gene match: 4. This CDR3 region has 15 residues. Partial CDR3 DNA: TGTGCCAGCAGCCCAGACTGGGGGGGCGCAGAAACGCTGTAT. Its translation is CASSPDWGGAETLY. The entire CDR3 protein is CASSPDWGGAETLYF.